The clone carrying this T cell receptor (beta chain) came up a few times. Its antigen is unidentified. V trimming: 6 bases; J trimming: 5 bases; junction bases outside the gene matches: 7. Germline V gene data show CDR1 as MNHNS and CDR2 as SASEGT. The CDR3 consists of 14 residues. Different KT2-to-PBMC ratios were created with a constant PBMC count. Each cDNA got a UMI-containing oligo ligated at its 3' end. An equimolar mix of RC1.1 and RC1.2 primed the beta chain across TRBC1 and TRBC2. TCRdb fed the UMI-ligation and nested PCR reads into MiXCR, producing one record per CDR3 protein. Of under 35,000 distinct CDR3 sequences listed, 10% are singletons. This sample was taken from a study of quantifying T cell responses using KT2 cells. Study summary: cDNA was made from DNase-treated RNA using alpha and beta constant primers. The second PCR was a qPCR stopped at a predetermined fluorescence threshold.

Study-wide results and caveats: KT2 sequence counts showed saturation when very many KT2 cells were spiked in.

The chain combines TRBV6-1 with TRBJ2-1; the match to TRBD1 covers 7 bases. The sequence derives from a human donor. Sample: PBMCs spiked with cells of the T cell clone KT2. CDR3 coding DNA: TGTGCCAGCAGCAAAATAGACAGGGACAATGAGCAGTTCTTC. Translation gives CASSKIDRDNEQFF.